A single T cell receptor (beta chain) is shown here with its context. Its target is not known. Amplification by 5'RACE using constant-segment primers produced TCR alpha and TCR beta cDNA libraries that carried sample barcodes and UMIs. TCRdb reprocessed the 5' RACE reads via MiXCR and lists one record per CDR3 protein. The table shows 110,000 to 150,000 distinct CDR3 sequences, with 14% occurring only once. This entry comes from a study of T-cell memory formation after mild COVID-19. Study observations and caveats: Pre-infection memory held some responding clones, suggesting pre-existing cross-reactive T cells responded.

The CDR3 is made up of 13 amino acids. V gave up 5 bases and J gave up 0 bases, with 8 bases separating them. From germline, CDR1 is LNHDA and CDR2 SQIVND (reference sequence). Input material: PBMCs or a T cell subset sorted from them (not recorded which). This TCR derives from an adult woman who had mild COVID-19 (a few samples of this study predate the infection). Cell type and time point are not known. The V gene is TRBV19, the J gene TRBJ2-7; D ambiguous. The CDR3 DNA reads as TGTGCCAGTAGTTTGGGCAACTCCTACGAGCAGTACTTC. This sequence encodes CASSLGNSYEQYF.